Each of the 5 T cell receptor beta chains below was sequenced from the same sample in a study of blood T cell repertoires in COVID-19. Here immunoSEQ multiplex PCR was the method, and the copy in TCRdb shows in-frame clones only, minus some. In the table there are about 160,000 clones, 80% to 95% of which are singletons. The sample was peripheral blood. The source of these receptors is a man aged 30 to 45 with COVID-19, enrolled during active disease.

The rearrangement links TRBV18 to TRBJ1-5; D is possibly TRBD1 (6 bases). CDR3 length: 15 amino acids. CDR1 is KGHSH, CDR2 LQKENI, per germline. V was cut by 2 bases and J by 5 bases, with 13 bases left in between. The CDR3 DNA sequence: TGTGCCAGCTCACCAAATGGGGGCGCGGATCAGCCCCAGCATTTT. Amino acid sequence: CASSPNGGADQPQHF.

The CDR3 DNA is TGTGCCAGCAGTTTAGACAGTCCTAACGAGCAGTACTTC. Its protein is CASSLDSPNEQYF. The rearrangement uses TRBV27 and TRBJ2-7; possibly TRBD1 for D (5 bases). V was clipped by 2 bases and J by 5 bases, with 10 bases between them. Germline values: CDR1 MNHEY, CDR2 SMNVEV (reference sequence). This CDR3 has 13 residues.

CDR3 in DNA: TGTGCCAGGGGGACTAGCGGGGCCACGGGGCAGTTCTTC. It codes for CARGTSGATGQFF. This chain uses TRBV21-1 with TRBJ2-1; the table's D call TRBD2 went unverified against the DNA. TRBV21-1 counts as a pseudogene. This CDR3 contains 13 residues.

V gene TRBV7-2 combines with J gene TRBJ2-1, with TRBD1 matching over 8 bases. J lost 0 bases, V lost 7 bases, and 5 bases had no gene match. The germline CDR1 and CDR2 sequences are SGHTA and FQGNSA. The CDR3 is 15 amino acids. CDR3 in amino acids: CASTQGASSYNEQFF. The DNA for the CDR3 is TGTGCCAGCACCCAGGGGGCTAGCTCCTACAATGAGCAGTTCTTC.

The gene calls are TRBV29-1 and TRBJ1-1, with D possibly TRBD1 on 6 matching bases. Germline CDR1 reads SQVTM; CDR2 reads ANQGSEA. The CDR3 is made up of 10 amino acids. V lost 7 bases, J lost 9 bases, and 12 bases lay in between. The CDR3 protein is CSADRSQAFF. The CDR3 nucleotides read TGCAGCGCTGACAGGTCCCAAGCTTTCTTT.